Presented here are 23 T cell receptor beta chains from one specimen sequenced in a study of CD8 T cells in ankylosing spondylitis. TCRdb re-derived calls from the 5' RACE reads in MiXCR, one entry per CDR3 protein. The sample lists a few hundred thousand distinct CDR3 sequences; 20% to 25% were seen once. Sequencing used blood, either unsorted or a sorted T cell fraction (not recorded which). Source of these receptors: a female donor with ankylosing spondylitis or in good health (not recorded which).

The chain employs TRBV5-6 and TRBJ2-2; D not certain. Germline V gene sequence: CDR1 SGHDT, CDR2 YYEEEE. With 5 bases removed from V and 0 bases from J, the gap between germline ends came to 11 bases. The CDR3 has 15 amino acids. CDR3 nucleotide sequence: TGTGCCAGCAGTCGCGGCTTCCCGAACACCGGGGAGCTGTTTTTT. As protein: CASSRGFPNTGELFF. Supplemented by reference TRBV5-6 and TRBJ2-2, the full variable domain reads DAGVTQSPTHLIKTRGQQVTLRCSPKSGHDTVSWYQQALGQGPQFIFQYYEEEERQRGNFPDRFSGHQFPNYSSELNVNALLLGDSALYLCASSRGFPNTGELFFGEGSRLTVL.

This clonotype turned up a few times. V gene TRBV3-1 combines with J gene TRBJ2-7, with D possibly TRBD1 on 6 matching bases. The length of the CDR3 is 14 residues. Germline V CDR1 and CDR2: LGHDT, YNNKEL (reference sequence). The V end lost 0 bases, the J end lost 6 bases, and 12 bases lay between the germline ends. The chain's CDR3 is CASSQDGQSSEQYF. As DNA, the CDR3 is TGTGCCAGCAGCCAAGATGGACAGAGTAGCGAGCAGTACTTC.

The chain has TRBV27 and TRBJ2-5, with 7 bases aligning to TRBD2. CDR1 is MNHEY, CDR2 SMNVEV, per germline (reference sequence). The V gene end was trimmed by 2 bases and the J gene end by 4 bases; junction bases not matched to a gene: 7. The CDR3 is made up of 15 amino acids. DNA of the CDR3: TGTGCCAGCAGTTTAACCGGCGGGAGAGCAGAGACCCAGTACTTC. It yields the protein CASSLTGGRAETQYF.

This clonotype was seen ten or more times. The chain uses TRBV20-1 and TRBJ1-1; D is undetermined. CDR3 size: 10 residues. Germline CDR1 and CDR2: DFQATT and SNEGSKA (reference sequence). CDR3 bases: TGCAGCCTAGGTGACACTGAAGCTTTCTTT. It codes for CSLGDTEAFF.

CDR3 loop: CASSLRQGASPLHF. As DNA, the CDR3 is TGTGCCAGCAGCCTTCGACAGGGGGCCTCACCCCTCCACTTT. V usage is TRBV6-2 or TRBV6-3 and J usage is TRBJ1-6; 10 positions match TRBD1. CDR3 size: 14 residues. Germline lookup yields CDR1 MNHEY and CDR2 SVGEGT. Trimming cost V 6 bases and J 10 bases; bases outside gene matches: 6.

This clonotype occurred a few times. The V call is TRBV5-1, the J call TRBJ1-1; TRBD1 aligns across 11 bases. Germline CDR1 SGHRS, CDR2 YFSETQ. The CDR3 is made up of 15 amino acids. V shed 4 bases and J 4 bases; nucleotides not matched to a gene: 6. Written as DNA, the CDR3 is TGCGCCAGCAGCCCAGGGGACAGGGGGGTCACTGAAGCTTTCTTT. Protein: CASSPGDRGVTEAFF.

This chain joins TRBV24-1 and TRBJ2-5, with D possibly being TRBD2 (6 bases). The V gene lost 7 bases and the J gene lost 3 bases, with 8 bases spanning the gap. Germline V gene lookup returns CDR1 KGHDR and CDR2 SFDVKD. This CDR3 comprises 12 residues. This CDR3 reads CATSWGEETQYF. CDR3 DNA: TGTGCCACCAGCTGGGGGGAAGAGACCCAGTACTTC.

This clonotype has more than one count but fewer than ten. This chain connects TRBV10-1 to TRBJ2-3; 7 bases are shared with TRBD2. This CDR3 has 16 amino acids. The germline CDR1 and CDR2 sequences are WNHNN and SYGVQD (reference sequence). J lost 4 bases, V lost 2 bases, and 9 bases had no gene match. As DNA, the CDR3 is TGCGCCAGCAGTGAGGTAGCGGGCCCATGGGCAGATACGCAGTATTTT. Protein product: CASSEVAGPWADTQYF.

This clonotype was recorded a few times. The V gene is TRBV20-1, the J gene TRBJ2-3, with 10 bases aligning to TRBD2. With 5 bases clipped from V and 2 bases from J, the junction kept 10 bases outside the gene matches. The CDR3 extends over 16 amino acids. CDR1 is DFQATT and CDR2 is SNEGSKA in the germline V gene (reference sequence). The CDR3: CSAPPTSGRFTDTQYF. The CDR3 coding sequence is TGCAGTGCTCCCCCGACTAGCGGGCGATTCACAGATACGCAGTATTTT.

This clonotype was observed a handful of times. The chain couples TRBV7-2 to TRBJ1-1; D uncertain. Germline V gene data show CDR1 as SGHTA and CDR2 as FQGNSA. Trimming stripped 3 bases from V and 3 bases from J, with 14 bases between. This CDR3 contains 15 residues. CDR3 DNA: TGTGCCAGCAGCTTGTCCCACCGGGCGTACACTGAAGCTTTCTTT. This translates into CASSLSHRAYTEAFF. Looking up the rest from reference TRBV7-2 and TRBJ1-1 gives the full variable domain: GAGVSQSPSNKVTEKGKDVELRCDPISGHTALYWYRQSLGQGLEFLIYFQGNSAPDKSGLPSDRFSAERTGGSVSTLTIQRTQQEDSAVYLCASSLSHRAYTEAFFGQGTRLTVV.

The sample holds a few counts of this clonotype. This sequence joins TRBV12-3 or TRBV12-4 and TRBJ1-4; 7 bases agree with TRBD1. The CDR3 is 13 residues long. Trimming took 5 bases from V and 12 from J; bases not matched to a gene: 9. CDR3 sequence: CASSPGGGRELFF. In nucleotides, the CDR3 is TGTGCCAGCAGTCCAGGGGGGGGGCGCGAACTGTTTTTT.

With respect to this clonotype: The junction and the germline gene differ at one end; a read error may be behind it. The chain recombines TRBV27 with TRBJ2-2; TRBD1 agrees at 8 bases. CDR3 length: 14 residues. Per germline, CDR1 MNHEY and CDR2 SMNVEV (reference sequence). The CDR3 coding sequence is TGTGCCAGCAGCATGGACAGGGCCACCGGGGTGCTGTTTTTT. The encoded protein is CASSMDRATGVLFF.

Only a few counts were recorded for this clonotype. The chain employs TRBV7-2 and TRBJ2-3; 10 bases agree with TRBD2. Trimming took 5 bases from V and 1 from J; bases not matched to a gene: 9. The CDR3 length is 17 residues. The germline gives CDR1 SGHTA, CDR2 FQGNSA. The CDR3 bases are TGTGCCAGCAGCCCCCGGACTAGCGGACCACGCACAGATACGCAGTATTTT. Its protein is CASSPRTSGPRTDTQYF.

The chain joins TRBV6-4 to TRBJ2-2; perhaps D is TRBD1 or TRBD2 (6 bases each). The CDR3 is made up of 14 amino acids. In germline, CDR1 is MRHNA, CDR2 SNTAGT. Trimming pared 4 bases from V and 4 bases from J, leaving 10 bases between. DNA of the CDR3: TGTGCCAGCAGTGTGGAGGGGGGCACCGGGGAGCTGTTTTTT. Translation gives CASSVEGGTGELFF.

J is TRBJ2-6 and V is TRBV3-1; D possibly corresponds to TRBD2 (6 bases). V was clipped by 1 base and J by 6 bases, with 16 bases between them. This CDR3 has 17 amino acids. The germline gives CDR1 LGHDT, CDR2 YNNKEL (reference sequence). DNA for the CDR3: TGTGCCAGCAGCCAAGGTTCGGACTATCGGGCGGCCAACGTCCTGACTTTC. Translation gives CASSQGSDYRAANVLTF.

This clonotype has a handful of counts. The genes are TRBV7-9 and TRBJ2-5; D remains unclear. There are 13 residues in the CDR3. Germline V gene sequence: CDR1 SEHNR, CDR2 FQNEAQ (reference sequence). CDR3 in DNA: TGTGCTACAAGGGCTGACGTCCAAGAGACCCAGTACTTC. The encoded protein is CATRADVQETQYF.

This clonotype appeared a few times. The rearrangement joins TRBV6-1 to TRBJ1-1; unclear D gene. Germline CDR1 is MNHNS and CDR2 is SASEGT. CDR3 length: 15 amino acids. Trimming shortened V by 6 bases and J by 1 base, and 15 bases separated the two germline ends. CDR3 nucleotides: TGTGCCAGCAGCCGAGTAATACTTCCGAACACTGAAGCTTTCTTT. Protein product: CASSRVILPNTEAFF.

This clonotype was seen a handful of times. The genes are TRBV20-1 and TRBJ2-7; 9 nucleotides match TRBD2. Germline CDR1 reads DFQATT; CDR2 reads SNEGSKA (reference sequence). Unmatched junction bases numbered 16, after V lost 5 bases and J lost 2 bases. CDR3 length equals 17 residues. The CDR3 bases are TGCAGTGCTCTGCAACGGGTAGCGGGAGAGAGCCCCTACGAGCAGTACTTC. Translated, it gives CSALQRVAGESPYEQYF.

In its sample, this clonotype was seen many times. The genes are TRBV29-1 and TRBJ2-1; D not resolved. Per germline, CDR1 SQVTM and CDR2 ANQGSEA. The CDR3 covers 11 residues. The V end lost 4 bases, the J end lost 5 bases, and 6 bases lay between the germline ends. The CDR3 here is CSVGMNNEQFF. The CDR3 DNA is TGCAGCGTTGGTATGAACAATGAGCAGTTCTTC.

This clonotype was seen a few times. V usage is TRBV7-2 and J usage is TRBJ2-4; a possible D gene is TRBD1 (5 bases). This CDR3 has 12 amino acids. V lost 1 base to trimming and J lost 9 bases, with 7 bases between them. Germline V gene sequence: CDR1 SGHTA, CDR2 FQGNSA. The CDR3 sequence: CASSLVRGIQYF. CDR3 bases: TGTGCCAGCAGCTTAGTTAGGGGCATTCAGTACTTC.

This clonotype was observed a handful of times. V usage is TRBV7-2 and J usage is TRBJ2-4, with D possibly matching TRBD1 (6 bases). Looked up from germline, CDR1 is SGHTA and CDR2 is FQGNSA. This CDR3 is 15 amino acids long. Trimming pared 2 bases from V and 7 bases from J, leaving 15 bases between. CDR3 bases: TGTGCCAGCAGCTTAAATGGAAGGGGGTGGAACATTCAGTACTTC. This encodes CASSLNGRGWNIQYF.

The genes are TRBV12-3 or TRBV12-4 and TRBJ1-6; 10 bases match TRBD1. The CDR3 covers 15 residues. V shed 3 bases and J 7 bases; nucleotides not matched to a gene: 3. CDR3 protein: CASSLWTGGNSPLHF. CDR3 DNA sequence: TGTGCCAGCAGTTTGTGGACAGGGGGAAATTCACCCCTCCACTTT.

The sample holds a few counts of this clonotype. J is TRBJ2-5 and V is TRBV7-9; tentatively, D is TRBD1 (6 bases). CDR1 is SEHNR, CDR2 FQNEAQ, per germline (reference sequence). The ends were cut back, 1 base at V and 4 bases at J, with 10 bases in the middle. There are 14 residues in the CDR3. CDR3 amino acids: CASSLGGRGETQYF. As DNA, the CDR3 is TGTGCCAGCAGCTTAGGCGGCAGGGGAGAGACCCAGTACTTC. The full variable domain, completed using reference TRBV7-9 and TRBJ2-5, is DTGVSQNPRHKITKRGQNVTFRCDPISEHNRLYWYRQTLGQGPEFLTYFQNEAQLEKSRLLSDRFSAERPKGSFSTLEIQRTEQGDSAMYLCASSLGGRGETQYFGPGTRLLVL.